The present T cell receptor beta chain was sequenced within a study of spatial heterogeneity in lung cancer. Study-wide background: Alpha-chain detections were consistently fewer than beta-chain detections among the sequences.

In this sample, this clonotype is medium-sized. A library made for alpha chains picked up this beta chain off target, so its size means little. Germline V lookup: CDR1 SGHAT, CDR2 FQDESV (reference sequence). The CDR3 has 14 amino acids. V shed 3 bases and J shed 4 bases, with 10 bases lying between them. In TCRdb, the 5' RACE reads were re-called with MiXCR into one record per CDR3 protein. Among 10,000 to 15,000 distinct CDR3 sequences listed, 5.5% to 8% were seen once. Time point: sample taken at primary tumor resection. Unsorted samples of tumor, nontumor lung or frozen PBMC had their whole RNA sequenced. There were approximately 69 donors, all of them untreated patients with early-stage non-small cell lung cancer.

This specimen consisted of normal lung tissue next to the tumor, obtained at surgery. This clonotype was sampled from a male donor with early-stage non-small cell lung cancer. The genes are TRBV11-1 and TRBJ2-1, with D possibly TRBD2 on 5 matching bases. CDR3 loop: CASSLEEVYNEQFF. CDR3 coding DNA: TGTGCCAGCAGCTTGGAGGAGGTATACAATGAGCAGTTCTTC.